The 32 T cell receptor beta chains presented below share a single source sample, sequenced in a study of blood T cell repertoires in COVID-19. Using immunoSEQ multiplex PCR, the repertoire was profiled, and TCRdb retains in-frame clones only, with some absent. The sample has more than 400,000 clones, around 87% seen once; the top ten hold about 0.7%. Sequencing was done on a sample of PBMCs or T cells enriched from blood (not recorded which). These receptors were taken from a woman under 30 who had recovered from COVID-19.

The J gene is TRBJ1-2, the V gene TRBV19, with D perhaps TRBD1 (5 bases). V gave up 8 bases and J gave up 8 bases, with 15 bases separating them. The CDR3 loop spans 12 amino acids. The germline CDR1 and CDR2 sequences are LNHDA and SQIVND (reference sequence). The chain's CDR3 is CASSSAGKGYTF. Here the CDR3 DNA reads TGTGCCAGTTCCTCAGCAGGGAAGGGCTACACCTTC. The variable domain in full, completed from reference TRBV19 and TRBJ1-2, reads DGGITQSPKYLFRKEGQNVTLSCEQNLNHDAMYWYRQDPGQGLRLIYYSQIVNDFQKGDIAEGYSVSREKKESFPLTVTSAQKNPTAFYLCASSSAGKGYTFGSGTRLTVV.

The chain carries TRBV5-1 and TRBJ2-3; 9 bases are shared with TRBD1. Germline V gene sequence: CDR1 SGHRS, CDR2 YFSETQ. CDR3 length: 17 amino acids. Trimming took 0 bases from V and 6 from J; bases not matched to a gene: 11. The CDR3 is CASSLGIRDREGDTQYF. The CDR3 coding sequence is TGCGCCAGCAGCTTGGGGATCCGGGACAGGGAGGGGGATACGCAGTATTTT.

The V gene is TRBV24-1, the J gene TRBJ1-1, with D maybe TRBD1 (5 bases). This CDR3 is built from 11 residues. Germline CDR1 is KGHDR and CDR2 is SFDVKD. Trimming cost V 10 bases and J 10 bases, with 15 bases left between them. CDR3 bases: TGTGCCACTCAAGTCGGGACTCGAGCTTTCTTT. Protein product: CATQVGTRAFF.

The chain has TRBV19 and TRBJ1-2; 9 nucleotides match TRBD1. There are 12 residues in the CDR3. Germline assignment: CDR1 LNHDA and CDR2 SQIVND (reference sequence). The V segment lost 8 bases and the J segment 7 bases; nucleotides outside the gene matches: 5. CDR3 loop: CASGTGKGGYTF. CDR3 DNA: TGTGCCAGTGGGACAGGGAAGGGTGGCTACACCTTC.

The rearrangement joins TRBV18 to TRBJ2-1; a weak D match, TRBD2 (6 bases). The CDR3 length is 17 residues. Germline loops: CDR1 KGHSH, CDR2 LQKENI. The V and J ends lost 3 bases and 4 bases respectively, with 19 bases between them. The CDR3 sequence is CASSPFPGGGTYNEQFF. The CDR3 DNA reads TGTGCCAGCTCACCTTTTCCCGGGGGAGGAACGTACAATGAGCAGTTCTTC.

Comment on this clone: This sample includes further DNA sequences coding for the same CDR3. The genes are TRBV18 and TRBJ1-3, with D possibly TRBD1 on 6 matching bases. V shed 5 bases and J shed 3 bases, with 8 bases lying between them. The CDR3 is 13 amino acids. Germline V gene sequence: CDR1 KGHSH, CDR2 LQKENI. The CDR3 loop is CASSTGSGNTIYF. As DNA, the CDR3 is TGTGCCAGCTCAACAGGGAGTGGAAACACCATATATTTT.

The CDR3 loop is CAWSGDRGNTDTQYF. The CDR3 region has the DNA TGTGCCTGGAGTGGGGACAGGGGGAACACAGATACGCAGTATTTT. The chain couples TRBV30 to TRBJ2-3, with 11 positions matching TRBD1. The CDR3 sequence is 15 residues long. Germline values: CDR1 GTSNPN, CDR2 SVGIG (reference sequence). V shed 1 base, J shed 2 bases, and the junction held 2 bases outside the gene matches.

This chain connects TRBV3-1 (or the pseudogene TRBV3-2) to TRBJ2-7; D may be TRBD1 (5 bases). Trimming pared 6 bases from V and 0 bases from J, leaving 9 bases between. CDR1 is LGHDT, CDR2 YNNKEL, per germline (reference sequence). This CDR3 spans 13 amino acids. The CDR3 is CASRRQPSYEQYF. CDR3 nucleotides: TGTGCCAGCAGGAGACAGCCCTCCTACGAGCAGTACTTC.

This clone was counted once. The V call is TRBV19, the J call TRBJ2-1; 7 bases are a match to TRBD2. This CDR3 has 15 amino acids. V lost 3 bases, J lost 7 bases, and 9 bases stayed unmatched. Germline V gene data show CDR1 as LNHDA and CDR2 as SQIVND (reference sequence). CDR3: CASSIPRTSGNEQFF. CDR3 sequence (DNA): TGTGCCAGTAGTATCCCGAGGACTAGTGGAAATGAGCAGTTCTTC.

The chain links TRBV24-1 to TRBJ2-1; D may be TRBD2 (6 bases). The V and J ends lost 7 bases and 11 bases respectively, with 14 bases between them. In germline, CDR1 is KGHDR, CDR2 SFDVKD. CDR3 length: 12 residues. The CDR3, as DNA: TGTGCCACCAGCGGCTTGGGGGGAAAGCAGTTCTTC. Translating it yields CATSGLGGKQFF.

The chain uses TRBV29-1 and TRBJ1-1, with TRBD1 as a possible D gene (6 bases). Trimming removed 7 bases from V and 5 bases from J, with 17 bases in between. The CDR3 spans 13 residues. Germline loops: CDR1 SQVTM, CDR2 ANQGSEA. The CDR3 region is CSGGGFVSTEAFF. The CDR3 DNA follows: TGCAGCGGCGGGGGCTTCGTTTCTACTGAAGCTTTCTTT.

The CDR3 sequence is CASSAGSTDDSNQPQHF. DNA for the CDR3: TGTGCCAGCAGTGCGGGTTCGACAGATGATAGCAATCAGCCCCAGCATTTT. The chain couples TRBV2 to TRBJ1-5, with D possibly TRBD1 on 5 matching bases. The CDR3 spans 17 residues. Germline loops: CDR1 SNHLY, CDR2 FYNNEI. Trimming took off 4 bases at V and 0 bases at J, with 16 bases between the two ends.

Here the CDR3 DNA reads TGTGCCAGCAGTCCCCACGGGCGGGAAGGGCGGCCCCAGCATTTT. Encoded protein: CASSPHGREGRPQHF. This sequence joins TRBV6-5 and TRBJ1-5; D not certain. CDR3 size: 15 residues. CDR1 is MNHEY, CDR2 SVGAGI, per germline. Trimming took 5 bases from V and 9 from J, leaving 20 bases between them.

This chain uses TRBV14 with TRBJ1-4; TRBD1 is a possible D gene (5 bases). The CDR3 is 13 residues long. Germline V gene sequence: CDR1 SGHDN, CDR2 FVKESK. Deletions cut 4 bases from V and 8 bases from J, with 11 bases between. The CDR3 region has the DNA TGTGCCAGCAGCCCTTTCGGGGGGGAAAAACTGTTTTTT. Residues: CASSPFGGEKLFF.

The chain joins TRBV10-1 to TRBJ2-7; 7 bases agree with TRBD1. The junction had 4 bases not matched to a gene; V was cut back by 6 bases and J by 2 bases. Germline-derived CDR1 and CDR2 are WNHNN and SYGVQD (reference sequence). The CDR3 totals 13 residues. The CDR3 sequence: CASSPGQTYEQYF. CDR3 DNA sequence: TGCGCCAGCAGCCCGGGACAGACCTACGAGCAGTACTTC.

The rearrangement links TRBV27 to TRBJ1-1, with 7 bases lining up with TRBD1. From germline, CDR1 is MNHEY and CDR2 SMNVEV (reference sequence). V trimming: 0 bases; J trimming: 7 bases; junction bases outside the gene matches: 8. The CDR3 is made up of 15 amino acids. This CDR3 reads CASSLSNRGAGEAFF. For the CDR3, the DNA is TGTGCCAGCAGTTTATCGAACAGGGGCGCCGGTGAAGCTTTCTTT.

The genes are TRBV10-2 and TRBJ1-5; D is possibly TRBD1 (5 bases). This CDR3 has 19 amino acids. CDR1 and CDR2 (germline): WSHSY, SAAADI. The V end lost 6 bases, the J end lost 7 bases, and 31 bases lay between the germline ends. Here the CDR3 DNA reads TGCGCCAGCAGAGGCTTCCCGGCCCATCAAGGGGACGCGGGGCAGCCCCAGCATTTT. It is translated as CASRGFPAHQGDAGQPQHF.

The chain carries TRBV9 and TRBJ1-2; D is possibly TRBD1 (5 bases). V was shortened by 7 bases and J by 0 bases, with 16 bases between the two germline ends. The CDR3 spans 15 residues. The germline V gene has CDR1 SGDLS and CDR2 YYNGEE. This CDR3 is CASQSGSGTNYGYTF. CDR3 sequence (DNA): TGTGCCAGCCAGTCAGGGTCAGGTACTAACTATGGCTACACCTTC. Using reference TRBV9 and TRBJ1-2 for the parts outside the CDR3, the full variable domain is DSGVTQTPKHLITATGQRVTLRCSPRSGDLSVYWYQQSLDQGLQFLIQYYNGEERAKGNILERFSAQQFPDLHSELNLSSLELGDSALYFCASQSGSGTNYGYTFGSGTRLTVV.

CDR3 DNA: TGCGCCAGCAGCTTGGCCGGTCACGGGGAGACCCAGTACTTC. This codes for CASSLAGHGETQYF. V usage is TRBV5-1 and J usage is TRBJ2-5; D unclear. Per the germline V gene, CDR1 is SGHRS and CDR2 is YFSETQ. The CDR3 spans 14 residues. Trimming left V 0 bases short and J 5 bases short, with 11 bases between.

The CDR3 bases are TGTGCCAGCAGCGTGACAGTGAACACTGAAGCTTTCTTT. This translates into CASSVTVNTEAFF. This sequence joins TRBV2 and TRBJ1-1; weak D call: TRBD1 (5 bases). The V gene lost 6 bases and the J gene lost 0 bases, with 8 bases spanning the gap. CDR3 length: 13 residues. The V gene's germline CDR1 is SNHLY and CDR2 FYNNEI. Full variable domain (missing parts from reference TRBV2 and TRBJ1-1): EPEVTQTPSHQVTQMGQEVILRCVPISNHLYFYWYRQILGQKVEFLVSFYNNEISEKSEIFDDQFSVERPDGSNFTLKIRSTKLEDSAMYFCASSVTVNTEAFFGQGTRLTVV.

The chain joins TRBV5-1 to TRBJ2-1; unclear D gene. This CDR3 comprises 13 residues. Germline CDR1 SGHRS, CDR2 YFSETQ. Trimming left V 0 bases short and J 6 bases short, with 7 bases between. The CDR3 DNA is TGCGCCAGCAGCTTGGGCAGCGTCAATGAGCAGTTCTTC. Translated: CASSLGSVNEQFF.

The chain couples TRBV18 to TRBJ1-3; D unclear. The CDR3 extends over 14 amino acids. Germline V gene sequence: CDR1 KGHSH, CDR2 LQKENI. V lost 0 bases, J lost 1 base, and 4 bases lay in between. CDR3 nucleotide sequence: TGTGCCAGCTCACCACCCGTGTCTGGAAACACCATATATTTT. Translated: CASSPPVSGNTIYF.

This chain connects TRBV27 to TRBJ1-1, with D maybe TRBD1 (5 bases). Germline lookup yields CDR1 MNHEY and CDR2 SMNVEV (reference sequence). The CDR3 sequence is 15 residues long. Trimming shortened V by 8 bases and J by 1 base, and 17 bases separated the two germline ends. The CDR3 nucleotides read TGTGCCAGCCGGGACGGGGGTAATAAGAACACTGAAGCTTTCTTT. This encodes CASRDGGNKNTEAFF.

The V gene is TRBV15, the J gene TRBJ1-2; the match to TRBD1 covers 7 bases. The CDR3 sequence is 14 residues long. Trimming at V came to 3 bases and at J to 6 bases, leaving 7 bases not matched to a gene. Germline V gene lookup returns CDR1 LNHNV and CDR2 YYDKDF (reference sequence). CDR3 loop: CATSRGDRENGYTF. The CDR3 DNA reads as TGTGCCACCAGCAGGGGCGACAGGGAAAATGGCTACACCTTC.

This chain uses TRBV19 with TRBJ2-5; 8 positions agree with TRBD2. The trim removed 4 bases at V and 1 base at J, leaving 5 bases unmatched. Looked up from germline, CDR1 is LNHDA and CDR2 is SQIVND (reference sequence). There are 15 residues in the CDR3. This chain's CDR3 is CASSSGGTFQETQYF. The CDR3 DNA reads as TGTGCCAGTAGTAGCGGGGGGACCTTCCAAGAGACCCAGTACTTC.

V gene TRBV5-1 combines with J gene TRBJ2-2; TRBD1 aligns across 11 bases. Germline values: CDR1 SGHRS, CDR2 YFSETQ. The CDR3 consists of 17 residues. With V trimmed by 0 bases and J by 4 bases, 5 bases remained unmatched. The CDR3 coding sequence is TGCGCCAGCAGCTTGGCCCCCGGGACAGGGGGCACCGGGGAGCTGTTTTTT. Protein sequence: CASSLAPGTGGTGELFF.

The table lists this clone with a count of one. V gene TRBV30 combines with J gene TRBJ1-1; no clear D gene. The CDR3 extends over 12 amino acids. Germline values: CDR1 GTSNPN, CDR2 SVGIG (reference sequence). V dropped 1 base and J dropped 0 bases, with 3 bases sitting between them. CDR3 residues: CAWSAVNTEAFF. The CDR3 DNA reads TGTGCCTGGAGTGCTGTGAACACTGAAGCTTTCTTT.

This clone has only one observation. The chain joins TRBV19 to TRBJ2-3; TRBD1 matches 8 bases. This CDR3 is built from 16 residues. V shed 4 bases, J shed 0 bases, and the junction held 6 bases outside the gene matches. Per the germline V gene, CDR1 is LNHDA and CDR2 is SQIVND (reference sequence). This chain's CDR3 is CASSTPTGESTDTQYF. CDR3 DNA sequence: TGTGCCAGTAGTACTCCGACAGGGGAGAGCACAGATACGCAGTATTTT.

The chain combines TRBV7-9 with TRBJ2-1; 7 bases line up with TRBD1. The CDR3 is made up of 15 amino acids. V trimming: 4 bases; J trimming: 7 bases; junction bases outside the gene matches: 10. Germline V lookup: CDR1 SEHNR, CDR2 FQNEAQ (reference sequence). CDR3 sequence (DNA): TGTGCCAGCAGCTGGGGACAGCCACCTCGGAATGAGCAGTTCTTC. Encoded protein: CASSWGQPPRNEQFF.

This chain connects TRBV18 to TRBJ2-5; D is uncertain. V was pared by 2 bases and J by 4 bases, with 5 bases between. The CDR3 totals 12 residues. Germline V gene lookup returns CDR1 KGHSH and CDR2 LQKENI. The DNA of the CDR3 is TGTGCCAGCTCACCAAATCGAGAGACCCAGTACTTC. Translation: CASSPNRETQYF. The entire variable domain, with the rest obtained from reference TRBV18 and TRBJ2-5, is as follows: NAGVMQNPRHLVRRRGQEARLRCSPMKGHSHVYWYRQLPEEGLKFMVYLQKENIIDESGMPKERFSAEFPKEGPSILRIQQVVRGDSAAYFCASSPNRETQYFGPGTRLLVL.

The chain combines TRBV19 with TRBJ1-3; TRBD1 matches at 8 bases. V lost 6 bases to trimming and J lost 1 base; unmatched junction nucleotides: 8. This CDR3 has 16 residues. In germline, CDR1 is LNHDA, CDR2 SQIVND (reference sequence). The CDR3 spells CASRVTGENSGNTIYF. CDR3 nucleotides: TGTGCCAGTAGAGTGACAGGGGAGAATTCTGGAAACACCATATATTTT.

The V and J genes are TRBV3-1 (or the pseudogene TRBV3-2) and TRBJ2-1; 10 bases line up with TRBD2. J lost 4 bases, V lost 1 base, and 7 bases had no gene match. The CDR3 covers 17 residues. Germline values: CDR1 LGHDT, CDR2 YNNKEL (reference sequence). The CDR3 region is CASSQAISGGIYNEQFF. The CDR3, as DNA: TGTGCCAGCAGCCAAGCGATTAGCGGGGGGATTTACAATGAGCAGTTCTTC.